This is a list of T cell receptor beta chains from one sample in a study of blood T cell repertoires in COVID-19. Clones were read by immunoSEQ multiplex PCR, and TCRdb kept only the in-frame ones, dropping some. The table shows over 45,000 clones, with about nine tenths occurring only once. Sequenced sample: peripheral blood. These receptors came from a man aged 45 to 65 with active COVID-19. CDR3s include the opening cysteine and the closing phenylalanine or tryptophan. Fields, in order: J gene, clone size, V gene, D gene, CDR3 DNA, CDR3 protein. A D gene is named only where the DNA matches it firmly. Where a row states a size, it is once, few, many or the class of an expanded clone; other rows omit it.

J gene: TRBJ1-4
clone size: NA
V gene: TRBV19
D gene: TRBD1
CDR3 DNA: TGTGCCAGTAGTAGCAGACAGGGGACTAATGAAAAACTGTTTTTT
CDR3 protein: CASSSRQGTNEKLFF

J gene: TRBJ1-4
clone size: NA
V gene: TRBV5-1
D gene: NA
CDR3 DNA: TGCGCCAGCAGCTTTACTGGGGGGACTAATGAAAAACTGTTTTTT
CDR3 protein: CASSFTGGTNEKLFF

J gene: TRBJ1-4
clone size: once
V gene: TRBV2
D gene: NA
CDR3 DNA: TGTGCCAGCAGTTCGACAGTACTCGGTGAAAAACTGTTTTTT
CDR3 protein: CASSSTVLGEKLFF

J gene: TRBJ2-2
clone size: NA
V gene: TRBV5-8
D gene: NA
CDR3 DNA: TGTGCCAGCAGCCCACGGACAGTCCGAGACACCGGGGAGCTGTTTTTT
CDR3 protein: CASSPRTVRDTGELFF

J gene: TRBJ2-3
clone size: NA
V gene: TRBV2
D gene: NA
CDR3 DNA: TGTGCCAGCTACCACTCGGGGGTTAGCCCCGGAAGGCAGTATTTT
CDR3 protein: CASYHSGVSPGRQYF

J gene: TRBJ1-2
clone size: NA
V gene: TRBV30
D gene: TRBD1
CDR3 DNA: TGTGCCTGGAGATGGGACAGCTATGGCTACACCTTC
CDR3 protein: CAWRWDSYGYTF

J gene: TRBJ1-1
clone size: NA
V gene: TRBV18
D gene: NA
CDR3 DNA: TGTGCCAGCTCCGCTATGAACACTGAAGCTTTCTTT
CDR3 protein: CASSAMNTEAFF

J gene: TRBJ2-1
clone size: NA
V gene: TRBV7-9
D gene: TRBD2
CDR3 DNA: TGTGCCAGCAGCTTAGCGAGGCGGGAGGGTGGGGGCTACAATGAGCAGTTCTTC
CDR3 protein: CASSLARREGGGYNEQFF

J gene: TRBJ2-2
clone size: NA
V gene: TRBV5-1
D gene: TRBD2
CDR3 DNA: TGCGCCAGCAGCTTTAGCGGGACCGGGGAGCTGTTTTTT
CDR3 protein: CASSFSGTGELFF

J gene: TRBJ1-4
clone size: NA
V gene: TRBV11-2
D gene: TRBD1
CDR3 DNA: TGTGCCAGCAGCTTGTACAGGGGGAGCGAAAAACTGTTTTTT
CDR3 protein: CASSLYRGSEKLFF

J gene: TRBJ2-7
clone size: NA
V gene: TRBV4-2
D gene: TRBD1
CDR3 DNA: TGTGCCAGCAGCCAAGCAACCGGGACAGGGGAGTACGAGCAGTACTTC
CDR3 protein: CASSQATGTGEYEQYF

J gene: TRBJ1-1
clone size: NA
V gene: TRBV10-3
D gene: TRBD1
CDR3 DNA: TGTGCCATCGGGGGACAGGGGTCCACTGAAGCTTTCTTT
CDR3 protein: CAIGGQGSTEAFF

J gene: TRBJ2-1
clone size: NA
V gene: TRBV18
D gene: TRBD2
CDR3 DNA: TGTGCCAGCTCACCACGGGCTAGCGGGAAGTCCCACGAGCAGTTCTTC
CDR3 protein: CASSPRASGKSHEQFF

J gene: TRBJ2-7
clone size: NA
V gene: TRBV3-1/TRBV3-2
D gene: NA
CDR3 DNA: TGTGCCAGCAGCCAAGCCGGTAGCTCCTACGAGCAGTACTTC
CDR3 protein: CASSQAGSSYEQYF

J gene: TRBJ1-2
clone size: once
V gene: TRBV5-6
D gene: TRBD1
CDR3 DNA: TGTGCCAGCGTCTTTGGACAGGGAGTTTCTGGCTACACCTTC
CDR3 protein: CASVFGQGVSGYTF

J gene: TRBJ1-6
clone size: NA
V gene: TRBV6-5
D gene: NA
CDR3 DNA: TGTGCCAGCAGTTACTCCCCCGGGATCGGGTCACCCCTCCACTTT
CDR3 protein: CASSYSPGIGSPLHF

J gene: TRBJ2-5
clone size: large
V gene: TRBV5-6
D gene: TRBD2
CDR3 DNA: TGTGCCAGCAGCAATCGGGGGGAAAAAGAGACCCAGTACTTC
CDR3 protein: CASSNRGEKETQYF

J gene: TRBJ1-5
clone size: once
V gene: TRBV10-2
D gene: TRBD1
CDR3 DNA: TGCGCCAGCTCGGGACAGCTCAATCAGCCCCAGCATTTT
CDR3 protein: CASSGQLNQPQHF

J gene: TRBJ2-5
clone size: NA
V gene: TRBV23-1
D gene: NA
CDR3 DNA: TGCGCCAGCAGTCAATCGAGCAAGGGACTCGAGCAAGAGACCCAGTACTTC
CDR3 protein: CASSQSSKGLEQETQYF

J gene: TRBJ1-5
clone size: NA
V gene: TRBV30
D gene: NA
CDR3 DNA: TGTGCCGTCCAAGGAGGGGAGGGTCAGCCCCAGCATTTT
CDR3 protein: CAVQGGEGQPQHF

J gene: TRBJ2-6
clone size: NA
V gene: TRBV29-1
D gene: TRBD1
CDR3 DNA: TGCAGCGTCGTTGACAGGGGGTCTGGGGCCAACGTCCTGACTTTC
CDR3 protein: CSVVDRGSGANVLTF

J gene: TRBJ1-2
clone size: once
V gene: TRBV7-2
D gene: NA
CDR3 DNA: TGTGCCAGCAGCTTAGACGGGGGGGTAGGAGGCTACACCTTC
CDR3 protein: CASSLDGGVGGYTF

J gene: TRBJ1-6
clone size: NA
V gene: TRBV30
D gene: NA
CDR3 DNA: TGTGCCTGGGCTAGAGGAAGCTCCTATAATTCACCCCTCCACTTT
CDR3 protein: CAWARGSSYNSPLHF

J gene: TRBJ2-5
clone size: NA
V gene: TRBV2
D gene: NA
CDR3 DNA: TGTGCCAGCAGCGGAATGGGGGGTCTGGAGACCCAGTACTTC
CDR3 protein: CASSGMGGLETQYF

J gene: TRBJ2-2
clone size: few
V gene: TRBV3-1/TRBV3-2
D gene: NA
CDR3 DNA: TGTGCCAGCGGCGGGTGGGAGTTGTACACCGGGGAGCTGTTTTTT
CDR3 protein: CASGGWELYTGELFF

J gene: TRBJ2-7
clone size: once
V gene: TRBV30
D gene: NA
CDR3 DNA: TGTGCCTGGAGTGTCGGTTACGAGCAGTACTTC
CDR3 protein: CAWSVGYEQYF

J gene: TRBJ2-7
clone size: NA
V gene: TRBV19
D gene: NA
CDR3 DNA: TGTGCCAGTAGTATTGGGAGAAACTCCTACGAGCAGTACTTC
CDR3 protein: CASSIGRNSYEQYF

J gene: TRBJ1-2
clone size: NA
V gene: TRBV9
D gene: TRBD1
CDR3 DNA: TGTGCCAGCAGCGTAGGGGACAGGGGAATAGCTTATGGCTACACCTTC
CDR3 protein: CASSVGDRGIAYGYTF

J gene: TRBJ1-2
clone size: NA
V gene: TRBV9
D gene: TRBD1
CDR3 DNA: TGTGCCAGCAGCGTAGTCCCGACAGGGTTGAAGAGTAACTTC
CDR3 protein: CASSVVPTGLKSNF

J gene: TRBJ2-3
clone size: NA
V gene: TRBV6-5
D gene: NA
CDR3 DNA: TGTGCCAGCAGTTTGCCTATAATGACAGATACGCAGTATTTT
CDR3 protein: CASSLPIMTDTQYF

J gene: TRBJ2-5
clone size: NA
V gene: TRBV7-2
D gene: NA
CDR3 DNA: TGTGCCAGCAGCTTAGTGGGCGGGTGGGCTCAATGGGAGACCCAGTACTTC
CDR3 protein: CASSLVGGWAQWETQYF

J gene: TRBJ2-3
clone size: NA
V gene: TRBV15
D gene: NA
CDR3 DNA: TGTGCCACCAGTTCAGGATCTAGCACAGATACGCAGTATTTT
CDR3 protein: CATSSGSSTDTQYF

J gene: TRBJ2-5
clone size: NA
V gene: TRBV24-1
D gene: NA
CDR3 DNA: TGTGCCACCAGTCCAGGACACGGGGGAGGAGAGACCCAGTACTTC
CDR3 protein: CATSPGHGGGETQYF

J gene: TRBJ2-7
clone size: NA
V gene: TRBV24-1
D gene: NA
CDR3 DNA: TGTGCCACCAGTGATTTTGCAACAGTCTACGAGCAGTACTTC
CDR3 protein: CATSDFATVYEQYF

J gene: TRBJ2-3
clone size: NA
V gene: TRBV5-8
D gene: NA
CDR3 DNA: TGTGCCAGCCGTCGGTCTACAGGGAGTATTTACACAGATACGCAGTATTTT
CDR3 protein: CASRRSTGSIYTDTQYF

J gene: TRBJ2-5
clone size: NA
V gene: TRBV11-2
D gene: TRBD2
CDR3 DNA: TGTGCCAGCAGCTTAACGGGGGGCCAAGAGACCCAGTACTTC
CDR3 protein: CASSLTGGQETQYF

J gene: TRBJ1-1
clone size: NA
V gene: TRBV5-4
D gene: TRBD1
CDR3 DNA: TGTGCCAGCAGCCCGCCGGGACAGGGTTTAACTGAAGCTTTCTTT
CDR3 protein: CASSPPGQGLTEAFF

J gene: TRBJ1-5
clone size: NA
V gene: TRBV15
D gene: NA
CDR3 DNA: TGTGCCACCAGCAGGGGTGGGGGGAGTCAGCCCCAGCATTTT
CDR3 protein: CATSRGGGSQPQHF

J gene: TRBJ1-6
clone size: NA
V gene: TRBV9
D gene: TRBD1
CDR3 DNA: TGTGCCAGCAGCGTTGACAGGGGTAATTCACCCCTCCACTTT
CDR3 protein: CASSVDRGNSPLHF

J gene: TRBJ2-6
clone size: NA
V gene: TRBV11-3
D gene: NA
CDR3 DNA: TGTGCCAGCAGCGCAGACGGGAGAGATCGGTCTGGGGCCAACGTCCTGACTTTC
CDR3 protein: CASSADGRDRSGANVLTF

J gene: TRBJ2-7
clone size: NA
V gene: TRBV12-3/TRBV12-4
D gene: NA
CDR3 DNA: TGTGCCAGCAGCTGGACAGTAAGCGAGCAGTACTTC
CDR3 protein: CASSWTVSEQYF

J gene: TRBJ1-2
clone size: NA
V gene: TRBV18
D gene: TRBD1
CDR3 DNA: TGTGCCAGCTCAGGGGACAGGCCCCCCATTTACTATGGCTACACCTTC
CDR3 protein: CASSGDRPPIYYGYTF

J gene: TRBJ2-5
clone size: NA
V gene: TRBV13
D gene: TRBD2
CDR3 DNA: TGTGCCAGCAGCTTAAAGGGCGGGGGAAGGGTGAAGGAGACCCAGTACTTC
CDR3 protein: CASSLKGGGRVKETQYF

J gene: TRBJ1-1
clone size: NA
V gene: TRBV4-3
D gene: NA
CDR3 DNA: TGCGCCAGCAGCCAAGATCACATTCGGGGGGGGAACACTGAAGCTTTCTTT
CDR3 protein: CASSQDHIRGGNTEAFF

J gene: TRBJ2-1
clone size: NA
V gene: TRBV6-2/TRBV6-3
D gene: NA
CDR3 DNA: TGTGCCAGCAGTTCGGCGACAGCCTACAATGAGCAGTTCTTC
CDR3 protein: CASSSATAYNEQFF

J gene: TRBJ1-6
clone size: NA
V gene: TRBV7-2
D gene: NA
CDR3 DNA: TGTGCCAGCAGCCCGGGTGGGAGTAATTCACCCCTCCACTTT
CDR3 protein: CASSPGGSNSPLHF

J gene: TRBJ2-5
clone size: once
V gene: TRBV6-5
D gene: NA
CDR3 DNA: TGTGCCAGCAGTTACCCAGGCCAGGGGGGGACCCAGTACTTC
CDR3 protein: CASSYPGQGGTQYF

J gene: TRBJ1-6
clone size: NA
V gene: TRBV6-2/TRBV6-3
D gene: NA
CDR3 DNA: TGTGCCAGCAGTTACAGGGAGAGGGCCCTCCACTTT
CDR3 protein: CASSYRERALHF

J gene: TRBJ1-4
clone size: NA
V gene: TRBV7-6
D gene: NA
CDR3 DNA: TGTGCCAGCAGCGGGGGGACGGGAGAAAATGAAAAACTGTTTTTT
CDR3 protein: CASSGGTGENEKLFF

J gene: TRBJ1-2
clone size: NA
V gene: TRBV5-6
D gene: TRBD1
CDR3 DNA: TGTGCCAGCAGCCTCCCGTCGGGACAGGGGGCCTATGGCTACACCTTC
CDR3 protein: CASSLPSGQGAYGYTF

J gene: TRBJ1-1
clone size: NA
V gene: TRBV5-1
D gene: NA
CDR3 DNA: TGCGCCAGCAGCCCGAAATCGCCAGGCTTACTCGCCCTTAACACTGAAGCTTTCTTT
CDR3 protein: CASSPKSPGLLALNTEAFF

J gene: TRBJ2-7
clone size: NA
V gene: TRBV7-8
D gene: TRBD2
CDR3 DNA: TGTGCCAGCAGCTTAGTGGCGGGGGGGCCCGGTGAGCAGTACTTC
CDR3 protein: CASSLVAGGPGEQYF

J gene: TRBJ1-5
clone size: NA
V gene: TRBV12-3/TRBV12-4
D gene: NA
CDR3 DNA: TGTGCCAGCACGGGGTCCAATAAGCCGCCCCAGCATTTT
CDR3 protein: CASTGSNKPPQHF

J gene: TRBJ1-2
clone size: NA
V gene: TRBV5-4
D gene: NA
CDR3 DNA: TGTGCCAGCCGTAGGACAGCCGGCCATGGCTACACCTTC
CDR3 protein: CASRRTAGHGYTF

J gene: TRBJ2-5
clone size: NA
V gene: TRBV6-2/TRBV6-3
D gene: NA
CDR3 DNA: TGTGCCAGCAGTTACTCAGGAGGGTATGAGACCCAGTACTTC
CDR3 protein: CASSYSGGYETQYF